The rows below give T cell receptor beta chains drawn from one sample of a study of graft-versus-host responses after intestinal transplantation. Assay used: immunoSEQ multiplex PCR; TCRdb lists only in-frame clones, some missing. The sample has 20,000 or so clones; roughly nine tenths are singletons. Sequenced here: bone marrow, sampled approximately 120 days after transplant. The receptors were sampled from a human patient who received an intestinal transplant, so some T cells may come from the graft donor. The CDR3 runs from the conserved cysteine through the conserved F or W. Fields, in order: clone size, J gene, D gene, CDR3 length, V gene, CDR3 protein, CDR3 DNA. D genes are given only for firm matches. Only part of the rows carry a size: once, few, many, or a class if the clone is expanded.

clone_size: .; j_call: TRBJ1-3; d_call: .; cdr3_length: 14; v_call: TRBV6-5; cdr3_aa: CASGLRLTSNTIYF; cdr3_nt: TGTGCCAGCGGTCTCCGGCTTACATCGAACACCATATATTTT
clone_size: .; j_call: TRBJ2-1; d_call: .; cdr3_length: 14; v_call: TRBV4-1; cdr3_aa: CASSLPDSSYEQFF; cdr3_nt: TGCGCCAGCAGCCTCCCGGACTCCTCTTACGAGCAGTTCTTC
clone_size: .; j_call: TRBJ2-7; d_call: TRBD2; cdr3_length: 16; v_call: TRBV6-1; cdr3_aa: CASSEIGTSGSYEQYF; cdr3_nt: TGTGCCAGCAGTGAAATAGGGACTAGCGGGAGTTACGAGCAGTACTTC
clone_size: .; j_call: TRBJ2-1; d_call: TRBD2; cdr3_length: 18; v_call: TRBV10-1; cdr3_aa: CASSESRLASGSYNEQFF; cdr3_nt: TGCGCCAGCAGTGAGTCCAGGCTAGCTAGCGGTTCTTACAATGAGCAGTTCTTC
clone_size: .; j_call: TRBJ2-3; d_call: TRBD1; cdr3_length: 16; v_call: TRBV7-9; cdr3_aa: CASSLGRGKSTDTQYF; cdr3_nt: TGTGCCAGCAGCTTAGGCAGGGGGAAGAGCACAGATACGCAGTATTTT
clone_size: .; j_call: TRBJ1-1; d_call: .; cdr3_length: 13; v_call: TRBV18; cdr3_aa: CASSPQGKTEAFF; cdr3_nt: TGTGCCAGCTCACCACAGGGGAAGACTGAAGCTTTCTTT
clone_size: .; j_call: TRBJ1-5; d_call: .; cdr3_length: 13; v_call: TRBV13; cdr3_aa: CASSFGPNQPQHF; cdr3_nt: TGTGCCAGCAGCTTTGGTCCCAATCAGCCCCAGCATTTT
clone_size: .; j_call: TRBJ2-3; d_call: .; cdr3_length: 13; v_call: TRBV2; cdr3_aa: CASESGLTDTQYF; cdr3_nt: TGTGCCAGCGAGAGCGGGCTCACAGATACGCAGTATTTT
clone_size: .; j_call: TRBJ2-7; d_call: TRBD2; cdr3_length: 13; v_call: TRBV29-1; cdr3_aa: CSTPGLAGDEQYF; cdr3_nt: TGCAGCACCCCGGGACTAGCGGGAGACGAGCAGTACTTC
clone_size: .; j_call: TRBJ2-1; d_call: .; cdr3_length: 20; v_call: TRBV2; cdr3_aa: CASSEAISIIIQSSYNEQFF; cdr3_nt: TGTGCCAGCAGTGAAGCGATTAGCATCATCATACAAAGCTCCTACAATGAGCAGTTCTTC
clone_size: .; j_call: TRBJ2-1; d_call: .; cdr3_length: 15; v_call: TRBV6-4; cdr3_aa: CASSDGAGKGGEQFF; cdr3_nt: TGTGCCAGCAGTGATGGAGCGGGAAAGGGGGGTGAGCAGTTCTTC
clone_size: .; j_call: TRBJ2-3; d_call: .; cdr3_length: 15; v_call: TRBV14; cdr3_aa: CASSQDIISTDTQYF; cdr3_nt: TGTGCCAGCAGCCAAGATATAATTAGCACAGATACGCAGTATTTT
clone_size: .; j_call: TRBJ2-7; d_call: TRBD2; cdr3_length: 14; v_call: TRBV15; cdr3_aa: CATSRLAGSYEQYF; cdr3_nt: TGTGCCACCAGCAGACTAGCGGGCTCCTACGAGCAGTACTTC
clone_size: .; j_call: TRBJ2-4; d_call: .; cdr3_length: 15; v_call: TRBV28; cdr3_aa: CASSPQVTGLGVQYF; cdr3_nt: TGTGCCAGCAGCCCGCAAGTAACAGGGCTCGGGGTTCAGTACTTC
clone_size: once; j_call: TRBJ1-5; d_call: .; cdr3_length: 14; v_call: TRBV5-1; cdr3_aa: CASSLAEGGQPQHF; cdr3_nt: TGCGCCAGCAGCTTGGCCGAGGGAGGGCAGCCCCAGCATTTT
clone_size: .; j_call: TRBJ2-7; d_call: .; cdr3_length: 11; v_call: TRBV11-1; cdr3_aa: CASRLGLEQYF; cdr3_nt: TGTGCCAGCAGACTCGGACTCGAGCAGTACTTC
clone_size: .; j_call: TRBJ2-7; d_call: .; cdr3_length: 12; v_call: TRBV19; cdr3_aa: CATAPTVGEQYF; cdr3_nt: TGTGCCACCGCCCCGACAGTGGGCGAGCAGTACTTC
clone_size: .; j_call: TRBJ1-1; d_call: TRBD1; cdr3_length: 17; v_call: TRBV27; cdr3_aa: CASSSLGTAGGYTEAFF; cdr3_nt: TGTGCCAGCAGCTCACTCGGGACAGCTGGGGGGTACACTGAAGCTTTCTTT
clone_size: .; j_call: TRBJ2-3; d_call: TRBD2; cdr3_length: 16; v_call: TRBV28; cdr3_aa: CASSPVGRDFTDTQYF; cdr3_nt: TGTGCCAGCAGCCCCGTCGGGAGGGATTTCACAGATACGCAGTATTTT
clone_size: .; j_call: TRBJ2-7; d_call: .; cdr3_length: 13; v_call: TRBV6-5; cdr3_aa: CASSSKLFYEQYF; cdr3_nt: TGTGCCAGCAGTTCCAAGCTATTCTACGAGCAGTACTTC
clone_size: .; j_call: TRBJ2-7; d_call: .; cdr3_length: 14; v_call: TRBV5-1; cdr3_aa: CASSLGRGSYEQYF; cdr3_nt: TGCGCCAGCAGCCTGGGACGGGGGTCCTACGAGCAGTACTTC
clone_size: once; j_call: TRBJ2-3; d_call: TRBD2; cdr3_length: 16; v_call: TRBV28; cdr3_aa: CASRPTSGLNTDTQYF; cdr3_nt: TGTGCCAGCAGACCGACTAGCGGGCTTAACACAGATACGCAGTATTTT
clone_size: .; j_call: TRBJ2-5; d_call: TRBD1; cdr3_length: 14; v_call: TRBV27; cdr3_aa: CASKVAGGLETQYF; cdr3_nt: TGTGCCAGCAAAGTCGCAGGGGGCTTAGAGACCCAGTACTTC
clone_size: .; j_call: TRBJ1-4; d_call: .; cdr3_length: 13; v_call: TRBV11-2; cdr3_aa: CASSYEGDEKLFF; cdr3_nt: TGTGCCAGCAGCTACGAGGGAGATGAAAAACTGTTTTTT
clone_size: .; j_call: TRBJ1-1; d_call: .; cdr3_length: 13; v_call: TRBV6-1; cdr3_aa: CASSAQGNTEAFF; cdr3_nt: TGTGCCAGCAGTGCTCAGGGGAACACTGAAGCTTTCTTT
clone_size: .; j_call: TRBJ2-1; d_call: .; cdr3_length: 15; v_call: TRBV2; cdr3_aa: CASSGFRDSYNEQFF; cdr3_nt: TGTGCCAGCAGTGGGTTCAGGGACTCCTACAATGAGCAGTTCTTC
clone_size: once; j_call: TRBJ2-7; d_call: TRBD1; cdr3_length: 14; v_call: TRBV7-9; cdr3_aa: CASSSWDRVYEQYF; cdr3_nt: TGTGCCAGCAGCTCATGGGACAGGGTGTACGAGCAGTACTTC
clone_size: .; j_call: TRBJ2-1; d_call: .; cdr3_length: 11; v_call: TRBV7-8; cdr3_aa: CASSLEGEQFF; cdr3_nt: TGTGCCAGCAGCTTAGAAGGTGAGCAGTTCTTC
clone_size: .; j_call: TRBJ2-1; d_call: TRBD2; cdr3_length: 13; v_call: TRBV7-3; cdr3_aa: CASSLSAGEKQFF; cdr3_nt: TGTGCCAGCAGCTTATCCGCGGGAGAAAAGCAGTTCTTC
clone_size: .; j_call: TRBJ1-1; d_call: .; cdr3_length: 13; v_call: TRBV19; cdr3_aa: CASSTNLGAMSFF; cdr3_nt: TGTGCCAGTAGTACAAATCTGGGGGCGATGTCTTTCTTT
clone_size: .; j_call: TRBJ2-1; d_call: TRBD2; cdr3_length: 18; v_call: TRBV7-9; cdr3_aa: CASSPPRGTSGRAGEQFF; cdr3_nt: TGTGCCAGCAGCCCCCCCCGGGGGACTAGCGGGAGGGCCGGTGAGCAGTTCTTC
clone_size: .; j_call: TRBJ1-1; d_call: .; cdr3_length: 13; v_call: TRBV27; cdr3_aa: CASSLRQNTEAFF; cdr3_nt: TGTGCCAGCAGTTTAAGGCAGAACACTGAAGCTTTCTTT
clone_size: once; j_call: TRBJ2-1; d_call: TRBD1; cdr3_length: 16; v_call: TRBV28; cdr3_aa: CATGLRRDRVDNEQFF; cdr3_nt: TGTGCCACAGGACTACGACGGGACAGGGTGGACAATGAGCAGTTCTTC
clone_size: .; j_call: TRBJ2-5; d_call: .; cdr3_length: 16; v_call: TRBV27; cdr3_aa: CASSGQRRSYQETQYF; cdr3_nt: TGTGCCAGCAGCGGTCAGAGAAGATCGTACCAAGAGACCCAGTACTTC
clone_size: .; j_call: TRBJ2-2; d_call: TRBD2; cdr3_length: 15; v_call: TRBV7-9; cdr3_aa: CASSLVGGGTGELFF; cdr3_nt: TGTGCCAGCAGCTTAGTCGGCGGGGGGACCGGGGAGCTGTTTTTT
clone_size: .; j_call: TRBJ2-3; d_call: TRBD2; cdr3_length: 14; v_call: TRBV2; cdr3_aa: CASSLAGVTDTQYF; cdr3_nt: TGTGCCAGCAGTCTAGCGGGAGTCACAGATACGCAGTATTTT
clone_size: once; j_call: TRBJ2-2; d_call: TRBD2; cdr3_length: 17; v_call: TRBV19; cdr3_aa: CASSIFRLAGDTGELFF; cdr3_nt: TGTGCCAGTAGTATATTCAGGCTAGCGGGTGACACCGGGGAGCTGTTTTTT
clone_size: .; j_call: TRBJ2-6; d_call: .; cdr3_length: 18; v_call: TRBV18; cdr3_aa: CASSIRPGANSGANVLTF; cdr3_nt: TGTGCCAGCTCAATCCGGCCGGGAGCTAACTCGGGGGCCAACGTCCTGACTTTC
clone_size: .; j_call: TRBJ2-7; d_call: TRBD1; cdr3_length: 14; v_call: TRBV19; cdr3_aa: CASQITGGVYEQYF; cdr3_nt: TGTGCCAGTCAGATCACAGGGGGCGTCTACGAGCAGTACTTC
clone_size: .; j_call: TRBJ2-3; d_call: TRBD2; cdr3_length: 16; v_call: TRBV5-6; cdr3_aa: CASSLGLAVYTDTQYF; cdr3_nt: TGTGCCAGCAGCTTGGGACTAGCGGTCTACACAGATACGCAGTATTTT
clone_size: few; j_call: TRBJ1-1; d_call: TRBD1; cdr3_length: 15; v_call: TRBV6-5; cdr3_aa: CASSYSQGVSTEAFF; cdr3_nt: TGTGCCAGCAGTTACTCTCAGGGGGTGAGCACTGAAGCTTTCTTT
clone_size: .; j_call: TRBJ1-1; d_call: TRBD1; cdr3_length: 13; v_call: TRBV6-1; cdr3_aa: CASRWTGNTEAFF; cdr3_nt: TGTGCCAGCAGATGGACAGGGAACACTGAAGCTTTCTTT
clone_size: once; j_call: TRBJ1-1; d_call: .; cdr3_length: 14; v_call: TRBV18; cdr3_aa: CASSPFDSQNEAFF; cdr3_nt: TGTGCCAGCTCACCCTTCGACAGCCAGAATGAAGCTTTCTTT
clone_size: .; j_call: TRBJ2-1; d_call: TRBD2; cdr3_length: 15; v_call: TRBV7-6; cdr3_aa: CASSQIAGSFSEQFF; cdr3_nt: TGTGCCAGCAGCCAGATAGCGGGATCATTTAGTGAGCAGTTCTTC
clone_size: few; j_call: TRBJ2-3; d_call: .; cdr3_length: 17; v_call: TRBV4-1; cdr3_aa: CASSQVHPLTSTDTQYF; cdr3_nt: TGCGCCAGCAGCCAAGTACACCCCCTAACAAGCACAGATACGCAGTATTTT
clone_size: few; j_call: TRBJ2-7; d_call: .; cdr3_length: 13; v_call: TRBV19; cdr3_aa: CASSMGWRDEQYF; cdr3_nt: TGTGCCAGTAGTATGGGTTGGCGGGACGAGCAGTACTTC
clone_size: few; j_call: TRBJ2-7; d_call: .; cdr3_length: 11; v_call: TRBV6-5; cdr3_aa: CASSPSYEQYF; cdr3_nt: TGTGCCAGCAGTCCCTCCTACGAGCAGTACTTC
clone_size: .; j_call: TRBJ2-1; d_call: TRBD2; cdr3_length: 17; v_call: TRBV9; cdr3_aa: CASSASGTSERLNEQFF; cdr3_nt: TGTGCCAGCAGCGCCTCCGGGACTAGCGAGAGGTTGAATGAGCAGTTCTTC
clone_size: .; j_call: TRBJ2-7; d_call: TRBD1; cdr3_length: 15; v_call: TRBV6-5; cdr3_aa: CASSNHRGRLTEQYF; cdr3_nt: TGTGCCAGCAGTAACCACAGGGGGCGTTTGACCGAGCAGTACTTC
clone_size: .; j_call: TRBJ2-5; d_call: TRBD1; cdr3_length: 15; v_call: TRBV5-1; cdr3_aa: CASSWMGQSQETQYF; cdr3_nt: TGCGCCAGCAGCTGGATGGGACAGTCCCAAGAGACCCAGTACTTC
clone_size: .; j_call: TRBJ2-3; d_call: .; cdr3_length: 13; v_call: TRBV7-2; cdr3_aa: CASRSLATDTQYF; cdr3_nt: TGTGCCAGCAGGTCCTTAGCAACAGATACGCAGTATTTT
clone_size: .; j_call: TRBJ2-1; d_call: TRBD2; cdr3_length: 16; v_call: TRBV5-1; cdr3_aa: CASSLPTSGDYNEQFF; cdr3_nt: TGCGCCAGCAGCTTACCGACTAGCGGAGATTACAATGAGCAGTTCTTC
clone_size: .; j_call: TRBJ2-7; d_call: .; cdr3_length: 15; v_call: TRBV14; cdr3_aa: CASSAHRDGSYEQYF; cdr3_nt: TGTGCCAGCAGCGCACACAGGGACGGCTCCTACGAGCAGTACTTC
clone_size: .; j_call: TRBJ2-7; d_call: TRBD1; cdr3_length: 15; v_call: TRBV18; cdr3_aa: CASSPPGQGTYEQYF; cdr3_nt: TGTGCCAGCTCACCACCGGGACAGGGGACCTACGAGCAGTACTTC